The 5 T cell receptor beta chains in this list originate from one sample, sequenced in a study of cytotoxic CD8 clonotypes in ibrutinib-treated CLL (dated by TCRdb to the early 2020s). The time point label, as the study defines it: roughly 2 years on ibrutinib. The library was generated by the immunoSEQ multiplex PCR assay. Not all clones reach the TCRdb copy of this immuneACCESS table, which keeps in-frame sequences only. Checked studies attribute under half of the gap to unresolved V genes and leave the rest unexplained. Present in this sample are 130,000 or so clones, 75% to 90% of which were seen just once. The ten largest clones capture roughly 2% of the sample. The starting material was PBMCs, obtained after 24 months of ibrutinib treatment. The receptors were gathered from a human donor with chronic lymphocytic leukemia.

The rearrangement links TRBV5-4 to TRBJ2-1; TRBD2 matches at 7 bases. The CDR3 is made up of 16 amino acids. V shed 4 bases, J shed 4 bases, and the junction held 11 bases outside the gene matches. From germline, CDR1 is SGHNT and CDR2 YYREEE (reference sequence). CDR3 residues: CASSPGGSAGYNEQFF. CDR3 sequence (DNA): TGTGCCAGCAGCCCGGGAGGTAGCGCTGGTTACAATGAGCAGTTCTTC.

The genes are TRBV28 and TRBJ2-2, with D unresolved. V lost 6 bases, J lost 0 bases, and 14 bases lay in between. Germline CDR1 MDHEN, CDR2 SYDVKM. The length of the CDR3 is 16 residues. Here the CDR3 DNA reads TGTGCCAGCAGCCAGTCGACTCGCACGAACACCGGGGAGCTGTTTTTT. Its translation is CASSQSTRTNTGELFF.

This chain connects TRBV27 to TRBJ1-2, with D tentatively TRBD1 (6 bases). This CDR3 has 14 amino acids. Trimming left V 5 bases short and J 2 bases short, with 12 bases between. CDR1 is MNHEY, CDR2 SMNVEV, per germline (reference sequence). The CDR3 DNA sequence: TGTGCCAGCAGTCCAGTCGGACAGAACTATGGCTACACCTTC. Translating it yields CASSPVGQNYGYTF.

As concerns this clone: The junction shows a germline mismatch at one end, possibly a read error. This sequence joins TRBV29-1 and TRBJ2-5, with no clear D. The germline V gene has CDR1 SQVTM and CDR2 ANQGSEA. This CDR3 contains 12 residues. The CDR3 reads CSVVADQEAQYF. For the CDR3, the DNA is TGCAGCGTTGTGGCAGATCAAGAGGCCCAGTACTTC.

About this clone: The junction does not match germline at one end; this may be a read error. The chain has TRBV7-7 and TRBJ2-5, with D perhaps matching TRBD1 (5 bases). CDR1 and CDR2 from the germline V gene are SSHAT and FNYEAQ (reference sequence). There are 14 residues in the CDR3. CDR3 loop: CASSLGVGQETQYF. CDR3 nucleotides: TGTGCTAGCAGCTTAGGGGTAGGCCAAGAGACCCAGTACTTC.